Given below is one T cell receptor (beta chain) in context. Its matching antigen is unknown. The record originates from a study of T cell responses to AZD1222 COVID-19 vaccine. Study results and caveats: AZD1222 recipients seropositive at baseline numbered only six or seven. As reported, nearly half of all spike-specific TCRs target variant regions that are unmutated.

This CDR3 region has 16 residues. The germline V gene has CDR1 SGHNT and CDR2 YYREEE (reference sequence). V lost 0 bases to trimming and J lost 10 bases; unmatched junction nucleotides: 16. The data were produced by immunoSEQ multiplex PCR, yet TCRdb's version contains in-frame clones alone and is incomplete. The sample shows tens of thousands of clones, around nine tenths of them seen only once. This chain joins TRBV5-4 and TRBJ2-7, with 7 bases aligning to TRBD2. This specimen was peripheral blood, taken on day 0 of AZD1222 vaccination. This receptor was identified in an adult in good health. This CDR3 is CASSLGTSDPLSSQYF. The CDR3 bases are TGTGCCAGCAGCTTGGGAACTAGCGATCCCCTAAGCAGTCAGTACTTC.